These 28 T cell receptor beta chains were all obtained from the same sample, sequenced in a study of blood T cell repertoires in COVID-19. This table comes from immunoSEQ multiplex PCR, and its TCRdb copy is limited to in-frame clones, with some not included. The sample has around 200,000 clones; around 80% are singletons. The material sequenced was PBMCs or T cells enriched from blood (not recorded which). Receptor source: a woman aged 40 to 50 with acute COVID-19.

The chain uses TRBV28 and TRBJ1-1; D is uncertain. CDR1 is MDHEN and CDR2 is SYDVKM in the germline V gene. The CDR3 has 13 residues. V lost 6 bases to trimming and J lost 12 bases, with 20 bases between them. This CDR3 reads CASRSHSPGGTFF. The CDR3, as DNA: TGTGCCAGCAGGTCTCACTCTCCAGGAGGAACTTTCTTT.

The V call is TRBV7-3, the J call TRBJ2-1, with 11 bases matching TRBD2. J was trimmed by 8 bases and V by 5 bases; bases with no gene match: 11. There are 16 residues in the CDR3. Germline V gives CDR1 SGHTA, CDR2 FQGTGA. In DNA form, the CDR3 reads TGTGCCAGCAGCCCACAGGCTAGCGGGGGGATCGATGAGCAGTTCTTC. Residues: CASSPQASGGIDEQFF.

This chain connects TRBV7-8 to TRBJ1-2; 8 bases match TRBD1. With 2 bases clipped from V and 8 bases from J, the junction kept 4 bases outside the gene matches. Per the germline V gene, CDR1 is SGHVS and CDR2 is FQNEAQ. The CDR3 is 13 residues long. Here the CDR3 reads CASSLSGTGGYTF. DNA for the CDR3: TGTGCCAGCAGCTTATCCGGGACAGGCGGCTACACCTTC.

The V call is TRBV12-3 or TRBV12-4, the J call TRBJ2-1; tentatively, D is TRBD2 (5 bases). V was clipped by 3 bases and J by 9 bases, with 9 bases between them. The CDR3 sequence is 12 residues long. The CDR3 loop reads CASSFPGGEQFF. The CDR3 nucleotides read TGTGCCAGCAGTTTCCCCGGAGGTGAGCAGTTCTTC.

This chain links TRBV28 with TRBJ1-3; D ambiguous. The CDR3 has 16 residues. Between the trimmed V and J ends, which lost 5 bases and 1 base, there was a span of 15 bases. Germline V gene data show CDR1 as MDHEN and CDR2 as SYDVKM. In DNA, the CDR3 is TGTGCCAGCAGTGACACTTATACTGGTTCTGGAAACACCATATATTTT. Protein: CASSDTYTGSGNTIYF.

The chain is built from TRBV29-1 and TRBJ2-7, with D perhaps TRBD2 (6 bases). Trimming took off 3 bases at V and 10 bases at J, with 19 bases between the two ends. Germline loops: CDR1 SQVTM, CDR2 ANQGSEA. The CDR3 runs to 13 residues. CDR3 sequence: CSVEHPSPGVQYF. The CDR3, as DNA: TGCAGCGTTGAGCACCCTTCACCGGGAGTACAGTACTTC.

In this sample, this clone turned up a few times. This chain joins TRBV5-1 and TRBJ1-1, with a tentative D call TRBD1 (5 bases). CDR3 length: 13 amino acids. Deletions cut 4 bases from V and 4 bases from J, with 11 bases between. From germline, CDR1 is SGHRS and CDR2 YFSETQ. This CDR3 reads CASSTPGGTEAFF. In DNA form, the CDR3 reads TGCGCCAGCAGCACCCCGGGGGGCACTGAAGCTTTCTTT. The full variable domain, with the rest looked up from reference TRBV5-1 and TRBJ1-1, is KAGVTQTPRYLIKTRGQQVTLSCSPISGHRSVSWYQQTPGQGLQFLFEYFSETQRNKGNFPGRFSGRQFSNSRSEMNVSTLELGDSALYLCASSTPGGTEAFFGQGTRLTVV.

Here the CDR3 DNA reads TGCGCCAGCAGCACGGGACAGGGAAACAATGGCTACACCTTC. Its protein is CASSTGQGNNGYTF. The chain carries TRBV5-1 and TRBJ1-2; 9 bases align to TRBD1. V gave up 4 bases and J gave up 6 bases; unmatched junction bases: 7. The CDR3 is made up of 14 amino acids. Germline CDR1 reads SGHRS; CDR2 reads YFSETQ.

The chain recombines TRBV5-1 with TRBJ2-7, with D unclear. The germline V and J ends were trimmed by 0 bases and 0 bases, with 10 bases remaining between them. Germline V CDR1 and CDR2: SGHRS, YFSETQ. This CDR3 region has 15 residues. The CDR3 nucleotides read TGCGCCAGCAGCTTGGGACATACGAGCTCCTACGAGCAGTACTTC. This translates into CASSLGHTSSYEQYF.

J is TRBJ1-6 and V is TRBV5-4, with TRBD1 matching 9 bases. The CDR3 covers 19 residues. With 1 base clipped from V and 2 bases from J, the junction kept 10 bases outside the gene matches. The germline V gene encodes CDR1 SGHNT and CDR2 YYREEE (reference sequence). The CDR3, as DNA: TGTGCCAGCAGCTTGATTCAGCAACAGGGGGCTGCCTATAATTCACCCCTCCACTTT. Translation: CASSLIQQQGAAYNSPLHF.

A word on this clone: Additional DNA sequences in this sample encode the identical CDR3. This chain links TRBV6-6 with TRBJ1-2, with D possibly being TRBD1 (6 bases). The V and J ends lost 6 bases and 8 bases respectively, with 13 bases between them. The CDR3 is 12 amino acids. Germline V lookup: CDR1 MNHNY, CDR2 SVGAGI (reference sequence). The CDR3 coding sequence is TGTGCCAGCAGCCTCACGGGGGGCGGCTACACCTTC. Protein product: CASSLTGGGYTF.

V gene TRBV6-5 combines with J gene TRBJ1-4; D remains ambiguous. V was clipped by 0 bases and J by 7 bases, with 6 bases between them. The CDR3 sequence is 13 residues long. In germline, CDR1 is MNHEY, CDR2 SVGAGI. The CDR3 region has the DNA TGTGCCAGCAGTTACTCGGAGGGTGAAAAACTGTTTTTT. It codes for CASSYSEGEKLFF.

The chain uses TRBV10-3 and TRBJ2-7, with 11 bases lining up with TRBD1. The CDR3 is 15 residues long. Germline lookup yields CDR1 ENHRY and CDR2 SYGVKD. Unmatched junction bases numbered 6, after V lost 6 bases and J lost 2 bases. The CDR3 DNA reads TGTGCCATCAGCTGGGGACAGGGGGGAACCTACGAGCAGTACTTC. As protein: CAISWGQGGTYEQYF.

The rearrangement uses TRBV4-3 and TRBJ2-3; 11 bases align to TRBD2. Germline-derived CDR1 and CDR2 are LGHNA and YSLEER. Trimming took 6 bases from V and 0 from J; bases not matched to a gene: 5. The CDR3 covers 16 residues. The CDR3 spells CASSRRTSGSTDTQYF. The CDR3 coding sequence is TGCGCCAGCAGTCGAAGGACTAGCGGGAGCACAGATACGCAGTATTTT.

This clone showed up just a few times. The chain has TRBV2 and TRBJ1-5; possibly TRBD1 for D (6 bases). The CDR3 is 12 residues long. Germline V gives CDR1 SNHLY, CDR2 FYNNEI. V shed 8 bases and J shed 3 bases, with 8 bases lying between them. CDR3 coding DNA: TGTGCCAGCGACAGGAACAATCAGCCCCAGCATTTT. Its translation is CASDRNNQPQHF.

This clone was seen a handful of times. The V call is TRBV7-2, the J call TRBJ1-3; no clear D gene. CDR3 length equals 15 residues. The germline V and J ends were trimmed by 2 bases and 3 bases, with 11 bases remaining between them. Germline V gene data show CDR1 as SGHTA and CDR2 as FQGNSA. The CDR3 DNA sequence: TGTGCCAGCAGCTTAATTCGGGGTTTTGGAAACACCATATATTTT. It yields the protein CASSLIRGFGNTIYF.

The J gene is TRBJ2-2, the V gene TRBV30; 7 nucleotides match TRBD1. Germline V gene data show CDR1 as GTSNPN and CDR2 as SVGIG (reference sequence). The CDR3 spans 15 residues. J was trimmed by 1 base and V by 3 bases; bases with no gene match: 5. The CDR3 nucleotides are TGTGCCTGGAGCAGACAGGGTAGGAACACCGGGGAGCTGTTTTTT. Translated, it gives CAWSRQGRNTGELFF.

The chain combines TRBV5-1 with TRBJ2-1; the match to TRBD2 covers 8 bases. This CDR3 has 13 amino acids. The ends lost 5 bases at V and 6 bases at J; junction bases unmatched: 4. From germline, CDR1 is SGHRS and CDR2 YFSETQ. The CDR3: CASRREGVNEQFF. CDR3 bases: TGCGCCAGCAGACGGGAGGGCGTCAATGAGCAGTTCTTC.

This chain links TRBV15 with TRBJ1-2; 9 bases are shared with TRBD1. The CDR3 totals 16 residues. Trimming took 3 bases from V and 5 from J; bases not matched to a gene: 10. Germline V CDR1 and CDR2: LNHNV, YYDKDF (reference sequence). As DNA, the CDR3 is TGTGCCACCAGCAGGTTTACAGGGGGCATAGAGTATGGCTACACCTTC. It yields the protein CATSRFTGGIEYGYTF.

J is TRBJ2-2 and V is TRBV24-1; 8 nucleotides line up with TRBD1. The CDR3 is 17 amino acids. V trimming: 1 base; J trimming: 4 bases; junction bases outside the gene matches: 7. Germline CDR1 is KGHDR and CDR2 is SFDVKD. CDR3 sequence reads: CATSDLRQGRGTGELFF. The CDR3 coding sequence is TGTGCCACCAGTGATTTACGACAGGGGCGGGGCACCGGGGAGCTGTTTTTT.

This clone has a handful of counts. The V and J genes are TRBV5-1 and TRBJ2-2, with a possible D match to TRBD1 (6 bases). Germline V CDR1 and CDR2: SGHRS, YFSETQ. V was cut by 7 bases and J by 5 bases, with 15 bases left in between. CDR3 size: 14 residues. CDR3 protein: CASYAAGTTGELFF. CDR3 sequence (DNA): TGCGCCAGCTACGCGGCAGGGACAACCGGGGAGCTGTTTTTT.

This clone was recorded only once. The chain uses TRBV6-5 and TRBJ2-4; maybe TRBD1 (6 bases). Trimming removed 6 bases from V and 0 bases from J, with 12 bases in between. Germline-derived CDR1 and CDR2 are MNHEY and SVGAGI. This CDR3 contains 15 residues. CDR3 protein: CASSRGQIAKNIQYF. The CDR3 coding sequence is TGTGCCAGCAGCCGGGGACAAATAGCCAAAAACATTCAGTACTTC.

The CDR3 loop reads CASTDVAQGSRRGYTF. CDR3 DNA: TGTGCCAGTACTGACGTGGCACAGGGAAGTCGGAGGGGCTACACCTTC. The gene calls are TRBV19 and TRBJ1-2, with D possibly matching TRBD1 (6 bases). With 7 bases removed from V and 8 bases from J, the gap between germline ends came to 26 bases. The CDR3 has 16 residues. Per the germline V gene, CDR1 is LNHDA and CDR2 is SQIVND (reference sequence).

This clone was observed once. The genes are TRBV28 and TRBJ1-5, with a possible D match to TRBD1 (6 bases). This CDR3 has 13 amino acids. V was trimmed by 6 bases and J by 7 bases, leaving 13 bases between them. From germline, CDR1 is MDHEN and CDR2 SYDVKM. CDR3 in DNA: TGTGCCAGCAGCGAGATCGGACAGCAGCCCCAGCATTTT. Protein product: CASSEIGQQPQHF. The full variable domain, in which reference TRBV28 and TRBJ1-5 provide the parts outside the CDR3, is DVKVTQSSRYLVKRTGEKVFLECVQDMDHENMFWYRQDPGLGLRLIYFSYDVKMKEKGDIPEGYSVSREKKERFSLILESASTNQTSMYLCASSEIGQQPQHFGDGTRLSIL.

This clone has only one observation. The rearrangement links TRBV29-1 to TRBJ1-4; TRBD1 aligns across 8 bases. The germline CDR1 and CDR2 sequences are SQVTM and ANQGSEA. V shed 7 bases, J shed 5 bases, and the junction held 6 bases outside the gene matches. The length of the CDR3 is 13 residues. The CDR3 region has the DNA TGCAGCGCCTCAGACAGGGGAAATGAAAAACTGTTTTTT. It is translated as CSASDRGNEKLFF.

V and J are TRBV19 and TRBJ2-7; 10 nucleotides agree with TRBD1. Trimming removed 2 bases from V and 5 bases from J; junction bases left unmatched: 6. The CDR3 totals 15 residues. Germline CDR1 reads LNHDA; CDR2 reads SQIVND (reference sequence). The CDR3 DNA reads TGTGCCAGTAGTATATTGGGACAGGGGTCGGACGAGCAGTACTTC. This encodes CASSILGQGSDEQYF.

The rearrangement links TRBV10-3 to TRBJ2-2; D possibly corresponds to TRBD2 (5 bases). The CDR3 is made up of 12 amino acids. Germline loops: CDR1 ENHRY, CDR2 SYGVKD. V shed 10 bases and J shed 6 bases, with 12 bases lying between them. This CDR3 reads CATSEGAGELFF. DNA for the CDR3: TGTGCCACCTCCGAGGGCGCCGGGGAGCTGTTTTTT.

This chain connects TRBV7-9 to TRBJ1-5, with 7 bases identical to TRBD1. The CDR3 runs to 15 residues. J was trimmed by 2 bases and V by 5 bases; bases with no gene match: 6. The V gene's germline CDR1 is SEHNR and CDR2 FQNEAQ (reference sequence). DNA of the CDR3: TGTGCCAGCAGCCCGCCTGGGACAGGCAATCAGCCCCAGCATTTT. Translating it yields CASSPPGTGNQPQHF.